Each of the 7 T cell receptor beta chains below was sequenced from the same sample in a study of identical twins. TCRdb re-analysed the 5' RACE reads in MiXCR, keeping a single row per CDR3 protein. The sample carries around 20,000 distinct CDR3 sequences, roughly 70% recorded once. Sequences were obtained from memory (CD45RO+) T cells sorted from blood. The receptors derive from a woman aged 18-29 years in good health. This table probably holds off-target reads from a library built for another chain.

This clonotype is judged medium-sized (0.01 to 0.1%). The chain employs TRBV20-1 and TRBJ2-1; possible D gene TRBD1, 5 bases. Trimming shortened V by 2 bases and J by 7 bases, and 24 bases separated the two germline ends. The CDR3 is made up of 17 amino acids. Germline V gene sequence: CDR1 DFQATT, CDR2 SNEGSKA (reference sequence). CDR3 sequence reads: CSARRTLTVLKVNEQFF. The CDR3 DNA follows: TGCAGTGCTAGACGAACCCTGACAGTCCTAAAGGTGAATGAGCAGTTCTTC.

The V call is TRBV25-1, the J call TRBJ2-3; D is perhaps TRBD1 or TRBD2 (6 bases each). Trimming shortened V by 0 bases and J by 5 bases, and 12 bases separated the two germline ends. The CDR3 has 15 residues. Germline-derived CDR1 and CDR2 are MGHDK and SYGVNS. The CDR3 nucleotides are TGTGCCAGCAGTGAATATCGGGGGCGTAAAGATACGCAGTATTTT. It translates to CASSEYRGRKDTQYF.

The chain combines TRBV11-2 with TRBJ2-7, with 7 bases lining up with TRBD1. V was pared by 6 bases and J by 6 bases, with 14 bases of the junction left unmatched. The length of the CDR3 is 15 residues. The germline CDR1 and CDR2 sequences are SGHAT and FQNNGV. As DNA, the CDR3 is TGTGCCAGCAGTGATCTTACGGACAGGCGTGCCGAGCAGTACTTC. This encodes CASSDLTDRRAEQYF.

This rearrangement joins TRBV6-2 or TRBV6-3 to TRBJ2-3; TRBD2 is a possible D gene (6 bases). From germline, CDR1 is MNHEY and CDR2 SVGEGT. The CDR3 is 14 residues long. The germline V and J ends were trimmed by 5 bases and 6 bases, with 15 bases remaining between them. The CDR3 DNA is TGTGCCAGCAGTCTGGCGGGAAGGAGGGATACGCAGTATTTT. Protein sequence: CASSLAGRRDTQYF.

The rearrangement uses TRBV28 and TRBJ1-2; D not resolved. The V gene's germline CDR1 is MDHEN and CDR2 SYDVKM. V was cut by 0 bases and J by 4 bases, with 9 bases left in between. This CDR3 comprises 14 residues. The CDR3 DNA sequence: TGTGCCAGCAGTTTATGGGGAAAGGGCTATGGCTACACCTTC. It codes for CASSLWGKGYGYTF.

The sample holds a few counts of this clonotype. This sequence joins TRBV6-5 and TRBJ1-2; the match to TRBD1 covers 10 bases. The junction had 8 bases not matched to a gene; V was cut back by 0 bases and J by 7 bases. The germline gives CDR1 MNHEY, CDR2 SVGAGI. The CDR3 runs to 16 residues. The CDR3 protein is CASSYSRGTGAAGYTF. In nucleotides, the CDR3 is TGTGCCAGCAGTTACTCGAGAGGGACAGGGGCCGCTGGCTACACCTTC.

The V call is TRBV11-1, the J call TRBJ1-1; D possibly corresponds to TRBD1 (5 bases). This CDR3 has 15 amino acids. Looked up from germline, CDR1 is SGHAT and CDR2 is FQDESV (reference sequence). Trimming took 2 bases from V and 1 from J, leaving 11 bases between them. The CDR3 loop reads CASSLRGATNTEAFF. The CDR3, as DNA: TGTGCCAGCAGCTTACGGGGCGCTACGAACACTGAAGCTTTCTTT.